At least ten counts were recorded for the clone carrying this T cell receptor (beta chain). No antigen is known for it. TCRdb itself ran the 5' RACE reads through MiXCR, one entry per CDR3 protein. The sample has 400,000 to 450,000 distinct CDR3 sequences, approximately 18% seen once. This entry belongs to a study of T cells after yellow fever vaccination. The overall study: For low cell numbers, libraries were made with SMART-Seq v4 Ultra Low Input.

Study-level findings and limits: Abundant clonotypes from the bulk population could get into FACS-sorted repertoires as contaminants.

The CDR3 is 12 residues long. V shed 6 bases and J shed 12 bases, with 17 bases lying between them. This specimen was PBMCs, taken before the yellow fever booster vaccination. The TCR comes from a young man who received the YFV17D yellow fever vaccine. The chain couples TRBV12-3 or TRBV12-4 to TRBJ1-1; TRBD1 might be the D (6 bases). The CDR3 loop reads CASSPLQGRSFF. The CDR3 DNA reads as TGTGCCAGCAGCCCGCTCCAGGGGAGGTCTTTCTTT.